These T cell receptor beta chains were read from a single sample in a study of blood T cell repertoires in COVID-19. Generated by immunoSEQ multiplex PCR, the TCRdb table keeps only in-frame clones and is missing some. Here the sample spans around 100,000 clones, nearly 90% being singletons. What was sequenced was peripheral blood. Receptors were obtained from a man aged 50-59 years with active COVID-19. Each CDR3 is given with its conserved first and last residue. A D gene is named only where the DNA matches it firmly. The size entry is marked missing in some rows and otherwise reads once, few, many or a size class.

15	-	-	TRBV24-1	TRBJ2-2	CATSDSSRFNGELFF	TGTGCCACCAGTGATTCGTCCAGGTTCAACGGGGAGCTGTTTTTT
15	-	-	TRBV5-1	TRBJ2-7	CASTIGQPGVYEQYF	TGCGCCAGCACAATTGGACAGCCCGGGGTCTACGAGCAGTACTTC
14	few	-	TRBV5-4	TRBJ1-2	CASNVQGVGYGYTF	TGTGCCAGCAACGTACAGGGAGTAGGCTATGGCTACACCTTC
13	-	-	TRBV5-1	TRBJ1-4	CASSLTFYSKLFF	TGCGCCAGCAGCCTTACTTTCTACTCAAAACTGTTTTTT
15	-	-	TRBV19	TRBJ2-6	CASRLQHSGANVLTF	TGTGCCAGTAGACTACAACACTCTGGGGCCAACGTCCTGACTTTC
18	-	TRBD2	TRBV5-1	TRBJ2-5	CASSLWASGGAGQETQYF	TGCGCCAGCAGCTTGTGGGCCAGCGGGGGGGCCGGGCAAGAGACCCAGTACTTC
16	-	TRBD2	TRBV15	TRBJ2-3	CATSRGGAGGTDTQYF	TGTGCCACCAGCAGAGGAGGAGCGGGGGGCACAGATACGCAGTATTTT
14	once	-	TRBV10-3	TRBJ1-2	CAITPAGVSYGYTF	TGTGCCATCACTCCCGCGGGGGTCAGCTATGGCTACACCTTC
13	-	-	TRBV11-1	TRBJ2-3	CASSFLARDTQYF	TGTGCCAGCAGCTTTCTAGCGCGAGATACGCAGTATTTT
13	-	-	TRBV2	TRBJ1-1	CASDQAGDTEAFF	TGTGCCAGCGACCAGGCAGGGGACACTGAAGCTTTCTTT
13	-	-	TRBV5-4	TRBJ1-1	CASSFSVNTEAFF	TGTGCCAGCAGCTTCTCCGTGAACACTGAAGCTTTCTTT
16	-	-	TRBV3-1/TRBV3-2	TRBJ1-6	CASSWGHPMNNSPLHF	TGTGCCAGCAGTTGGGGACACCCGATGAATAATTCACCCCTCCACTTT
15	-	TRBD1	TRBV3-1/TRBV3-2	TRBJ2-5	CASSPPTGSQETQYF	TGTGCCAGCAGCCCCCCGACAGGGTCCCAAGAGACCCAGTACTTC
16	-	TRBD2	TRBV9	TRBJ2-1	CASTRGTSGGDNEQFF	TGTGCCAGCACCCGAGGGACTAGCGGGGGGGACAATGAGCAGTTCTTC
13	-	-	TRBV15	TRBJ1-1	CATTLRGYTEAFF	TGTGCCACCACTCTCCGGGGTTACACTGAAGCTTTCTTT
17	-	-	TRBV18	TRBJ1-1	CASSPPVYTGGDTEAFF	TGTGCCAGCTCACCACCGGTGTATACGGGAGGGGACACTGAAGCTTTCTTT
15	-	-	TRBV6-5	TRBJ1-1	CASRPLLAFVYEAFF	TGTGCCAGCAGGCCCCTTTTAGCCTTTGTCTATGAAGCTTTCTTT